One sample yielded the 2 T cell receptor beta chains listed below, sequenced in a study of T cell responses to AZD1222 COVID-19 vaccine. Sequencing was performed with immunoSEQ multiplex PCR; in TCRdb, only in-frame clones are kept and a portion is missing. The sample lists over 150,000 clones; 90% were seen once. The material was peripheral blood, obtained on day 0 of AZD1222 vaccination. The origin of the receptors is an adult in good health.

The chain has TRBV3-1 (or the pseudogene TRBV3-2) and TRBJ2-2; a possible D gene is TRBD1 (5 bases). The CDR3 totals 16 residues. The V gene's germline CDR1 is LGHDT and CDR2 YNNKEL (reference sequence). Trimming stripped 1 base from V and 0 bases from J, with 9 bases between. The CDR3 region has the DNA TGTGCCAGCAGCCAAGGGCAGGGAACGAACACCGGGGAGCTGTTTTTT. Translation gives CASSQGQGTNTGELFF.

The chain has TRBV6-5 and TRBJ2-3; possibly TRBD1 or TRBD2 for D (6 bases each). The CDR3 is 15 amino acids. The V gene lost 2 bases and the J gene lost 1 base, with 10 bases spanning the gap. Germline V gene sequence: CDR1 MNHEY, CDR2 SVGAGI. CDR3 region: CASSYEGGGTDTQYF. In nucleotides, the CDR3 is TGTGCCAGCAGTTACGAGGGGGGTGGCACAGATACGCAGTATTTT.